What follows are 12 T cell receptor beta chains derived from one specimen sequenced in a study of blood T cell repertoires in COVID-19. The table came from immunoSEQ multiplex PCR; TCRdb's copy has only in-frame clones and leaves some out. The table records 200,000 or so clones, over 70% of them present only once. Sequenced material: peripheral blood. These receptors were collected from a man between 60 and 75 years old with active or convalescent COVID-19.

This clone was counted between two and nine times. This chain connects TRBV9 to TRBJ2-2; perhaps TRBD2 as D (6 bases). Germline values: CDR1 SGDLS, CDR2 YYNGEE. V lost 4 bases and J lost 13, with 11 bases in between. The CDR3 totals 11 residues. CDR3 DNA: TGTGCCAGCAGCTCATTCGGGAGGCTGTTTTTT. It yields the protein CASSSFGRLFF.

The rearrangement links TRBV19 to TRBJ1-2, with 8 bases lining up with TRBD1. CDR1 is LNHDA and CDR2 is SQIVND in the germline V gene (reference sequence). CDR3 length: 16 residues. V trimming: 3 bases; J trimming: 2 bases; junction bases outside the gene matches: 8. The chain's CDR3 is CASSISDRGQNYGYTF. CDR3 sequence (DNA): TGTGCCAGTAGTATCAGCGACAGGGGCCAGAACTATGGCTACACCTTC.

The gene calls are TRBV30 and TRBJ1-5; D uncertain. Trimming removed 0 bases at V and 9 bases at J, with 12 bases between. Germline loops: CDR1 GTSNPN, CDR2 SVGIG (reference sequence). The CDR3 sequence is 13 residues long. In DNA, the CDR3 is TGTGCCTGGAGTGTCACAGCTCCAGGGCCCCAGCATTTT. It translates to CAWSVTAPGPQHF.

The chain has TRBV12-3 or TRBV12-4 and TRBJ2-7; 9 nucleotides line up with TRBD2. The CDR3 has 12 residues. V lost 5 bases, J lost 9 bases, and 5 bases stayed unmatched. As DNA, the CDR3 is TGTGCCAGCAGTCTTAGCGGGAGAGTGCAGTACTTC. The encoded protein is CASSLSGRVQYF.

The table lists this clone with a count of one. This sequence joins TRBV20-1 and TRBJ2-5; D not resolved. Germline V CDR1 and CDR2: DFQATT, SNEGSKA (reference sequence). The CDR3 totals 11 residues. V lost 4 bases to trimming and J lost 4 bases, with 7 bases between them. For the CDR3, the DNA is TGCAGTGCTATGCCTACAGAGACCCAGTACTTC. The encoded protein is CSAMPTETQYF.

The genes are TRBV7-2 and TRBJ1-2, with no clear D. The CDR3 runs 15 residues. V was shortened by 1 base and J by 2 bases, with 11 bases between the two germline ends. Germline CDR1 SGHTA, CDR2 FQGNSA. In DNA form, the CDR3 reads TGTGCCAGCAGCTTAGAAACAGAAGCCAACTATGGCTACACCTTC. Translation: CASSLETEANYGYTF.

Turning to this clone: Different DNA sequences within this sample yield the same CDR3. The V call is TRBV30, the J call TRBJ2-1, with 11 bases lining up with TRBD2. The V segment lost 0 bases and the J segment 4 bases; nucleotides outside the gene matches: 2. Germline V gene lookup returns CDR1 GTSNPN and CDR2 SVGIG (reference sequence). The CDR3 spans 15 residues. CDR3 region: CAWSVRLAGYNEQFF. Here the CDR3 DNA reads TGTGCCTGGAGTGTACGACTAGCGGGATACAATGAGCAGTTCTTC.

The chain combines TRBV6-5 with TRBJ2-7; 11 nucleotides match TRBD2. The CDR3 has 14 residues. CDR1 and CDR2 (germline): MNHEY, SVGAGI. V lost 8 bases, J lost 3 bases, and 6 bases stayed unmatched. CDR3 bases: TGTGCCAGCCGTACTAGCGGGAGTAACTACGAGCAGTACTTC. Its translation: CASRTSGSNYEQYF.

This chain links TRBV7-2 with TRBJ1-3; maybe TRBD1 (5 bases). Germline CDR1 SGHTA, CDR2 FQGNSA. This CDR3 is built from 16 residues. Trimming removed 5 bases from V and 0 bases from J, with 14 bases in between. The CDR3 nucleotides read TGTGCCAGCAGCACCCAACAGGCCCGCTCTGGAAACACCATATATTTT. Its protein is CASSTQQARSGNTIYF. Together with reference TRBV7-2 and TRBJ1-3, the CDR3 gives the full variable domain: GAGVSQSPSNKVTEKGKDVELRCDPISGHTALYWYRQSLGQGLEFLIYFQGNSAPDKSGLPSDRFSAERTGGSVSTLTIQRTQQEDSAVYLCASSTQQARSGNTIYFGEGSWLTVV.

The chain carries TRBV27 and TRBJ2-1; D unclear. Germline-derived CDR1 and CDR2 are MNHEY and SMNVEV (reference sequence). Trimming cost V 0 bases and J 3 bases, with 3 bases left between them. The CDR3 is 13 residues long. The CDR3 sequence is CASSLSSYNEQFF. The CDR3 DNA follows: TGTGCCAGCAGTTTATCCAGCTACAATGAGCAGTTCTTC.

The rearrangement joins TRBV30 to TRBJ1-5; possible D gene TRBD1, 5 bases. V lost 4 bases to trimming and J lost 5 bases, with 18 bases between them. Germline loops: CDR1 GTSNPN, CDR2 SVGIG (reference sequence). This CDR3 has 15 residues. The chain's CDR3 is CAWIRDSKGYQPQHF. The CDR3, as DNA: TGTGCCTGGATTCGGGACTCCAAAGGATATCAGCCCCAGCATTTT. Drawing the rest from reference TRBV30 and TRBJ1-5, the complete variable domain is SQTIHQWPATLVQPVGSPLSLECTVEGTSNPNLYWYRQAAGRGLQLLFYSVGIGQISSEVPQNLSASRPQDRQFILSSKKLLLSDSGFYLCAWIRDSKGYQPQHFGDGTRLSIL.

The V gene is TRBV5-1, the J gene TRBJ2-3, with 15 bases fitting TRBD2. This CDR3 is built from 19 residues. Per germline, CDR1 SGHRS and CDR2 YFSETQ. The V gene end was trimmed by 2 bases and the J gene end by 6 bases; junction bases not matched to a gene: 13. The CDR3 region has the DNA TGCGCCAGCAGCTTAGGACTAGCGGGAGGGCCCGCGGCCCGGGATACGCAGTATTTT. Protein product: CASSLGLAGGPAARDTQYF.